The rows below give T cell receptor beta chains drawn from one sample of a study of OX40 agonist ivuxolimab in advanced cancers. Sequencing used immunoSEQ multiplex PCR; TCRdb keeps in-frame clones, though not all of them. The data contain 100,000 to 150,000 clones, 85% to 95% of them singletons. The sample here was CD4+ or CD8+ T cells sorted from blood, taken in a trial of the OX40 agonist ivuxolimab. These receptors were collected from an adult with an advanced solid tumor such as melanoma, head and neck, liver or kidney cancer. The CDR3 runs from the conserved cysteine through the conserved F or W. The order of the fields is V gene, J gene, CDR3 protein.

V: TRBV10-3; J: TRBJ2-2; CDR3: CATQRGTANTGELFF
V: TRBV6-1; J: TRBJ1-2; CDR3: CAISQSNYGYTF
V: TRBV6-1; J: TRBJ1-2; CDR3: CASNPGQGIPGYTF
V: TRBV19; J: TRBJ2-2; CDR3: CASRWEKELFF
V: TRBV5-6; J: TRBJ2-3; CDR3: CASSTQGAPGTDTQYF
V: TRBV28; J: TRBJ2-1; CDR3: CASTLGGAGGYNEQFF
V: TRBV11-3; J: TRBJ1-5; CDR3: CASSSRGQHF
V: TRBV21-1; J: TRBJ2-7; CDR3: CASSGTGPYEQYF
V: TRBV7-9; J: TRBJ2-2; CDR3: CASSLVTGELFF
V: TRBV11-2; J: TRBJ2-2; CDR3: CASSLDRDGELFF
V: TRBV7-2; J: TRBJ1-1; CDR3: CASSARGPTNTEAFF
V: TRBV7-2; J: TRBJ2-1; CDR3: CASSLESGGRQFF
V: TRBV7-6; J: TRBJ2-1; CDR3: CASSLVGYNEQFF
V: TRBV6-5; J: TRBJ2-3; CDR3: CASSNTDTQYF
V: TRBV5-8; J: TRBJ2-7; CDR3: CASSPRRTYEQYF
V: TRBV5-1; J: TRBJ1-2; CDR3: CASSLDGMDYGYTF
V: TRBV27; J: TRBJ1-5; CDR3: CASGPKGQPQHF